This T cell receptor (beta chain) is from a study of blood T cell repertoires in COVID-19. This clone was seen once. There are 14 residues in the CDR3. Trimming took off 1 base at V and 10 bases at J, with 13 bases between the two ends. CDR1 is SGHDN, CDR2 FVKESK, per germline. Sequencing used immunoSEQ multiplex PCR; TCRdb keeps in-frame clones, though not all of them. The sample includes 95,000 to 150,000 clones, 84% of them seen just once. The sample taken for sequencing was PBMCs or T cells enriched from blood (not recorded which). The chain recombines TRBV14 with TRBJ1-4, with a tentative D call TRBD1 (5 bases). This clonotype originated in a woman aged 25 to 39 who had recovered from COVID-19. CDR3: CASSQGQRLGKLFF. In nucleotides, the CDR3 is TGTGCCAGCAGCCAAGGACAGCGTTTAGGAAAACTGTTTTTT.